Below are 27 T cell receptor beta chains sequenced from a single sample in a study of blood T cell repertoires in COVID-19. Some clones are missing from TCRdb's copy, which holds only in-frame ones; the method was immunoSEQ multiplex PCR. This table holds 75,000 to 100,000 clones, about 84% found once. Sequenced sample: peripheral blood. The origin of the receptors is a woman older than 75 with acute or convalescent COVID-19.

The CDR3 region is CASSFATGGKPEAFF. The CDR3 DNA sequence: TGTGCCAGCAGTTTCGCGACAGGGGGTAAACCTGAAGCTTTCTTT. V is TRBV6-5 and J is TRBJ1-1, with 9 positions matching TRBD1. CDR3 length: 15 residues. CDR1 and CDR2 (germline): MNHEY, SVGAGI. V dropped 4 bases and J dropped 6; count of bases not matched to a gene: 9.

This clone occurred a few times. The genes are TRBV3-1 (or the pseudogene TRBV3-2) and TRBJ1-2; a weak D match, TRBD1 (5 bases). The CDR3 spans 14 residues. Trimming took 4 bases from V and 7 from J, leaving 16 bases between them. Germline CDR1 is LGHDT and CDR2 is YNNKEL (reference sequence). CDR3 residues: CASSPPQGSGGYTF. DNA for the CDR3: TGTGCCAGCAGCCCTCCTCAGGGCTCGGGTGGCTACACCTTC.

V and J are TRBV4-3 and TRBJ2-3; tentative D call: TRBD1 (6 bases). Germline V gene data show CDR1 as LGHNA and CDR2 as YSLEER. Trimming left V 0 bases short and J 5 bases short, with 18 bases between. The CDR3 loop spans 17 amino acids. CDR3 DNA: TGCGCCAGCAGCCAAGATCTAGGACAGACCGTGGGAGATACGCAGTATTTT. Amino acid sequence: CASSQDLGQTVGDTQYF.

The chain uses TRBV2 and TRBJ2-7; the match to TRBD1 covers 9 bases. Germline loops: CDR1 SNHLY, CDR2 FYNNEI. This CDR3 is 14 amino acids long. V shed 7 bases and J 2 bases; nucleotides not matched to a gene: 6. In DNA, the CDR3 is TGTGCCAGCAATGAGAACAGGGGGCCCTACGAGCAGTACTTC. Its translation: CASNENRGPYEQYF. The whole variable domain, remainder taken from reference TRBV2 and TRBJ2-7, is EPEVTQTPSHQVTQMGQEVILRCVPISNHLYFYWYRQILGQKVEFLVSFYNNEISEKSEIFDDQFSVERPDGSNFTLKIRSTKLEDSAMYFCASNENRGPYEQYFGPGTRLTVT.

V usage is TRBV28 and J usage is TRBJ1-2, with 7 bases lining up with TRBD1. Germline CDR1 and CDR2: MDHEN and SYDVKM. The V gene end was trimmed by 10 bases and the J gene end by 8 bases; junction bases not matched to a gene: 13. This CDR3 is built from 13 residues. CDR3 in DNA: TGTGCCACCCTACCGACAGGGCCTCAGGGCTACACCTTC. Residues: CATLPTGPQGYTF.

J is TRBJ1-3 and V is TRBV5-6; D remains unclear. Per germline, CDR1 SGHDT and CDR2 YYEEEE. V lost 1 base, J lost 0 bases, and 11 bases lay in between. The CDR3 totals 16 residues. CDR3: CASSLLGPSSGNTIYF. The CDR3 nucleotides read TGTGCCAGCAGCTTGTTAGGTCCTAGCTCTGGAAACACCATATATTTT.

The chain employs TRBV18 and TRBJ2-3; D unclear. Germline V gene lookup returns CDR1 KGHSH and CDR2 LQKENI. V lost 2 bases and J 1 base, leaving 10 bases between the germline ends. The CDR3 loop spans 15 amino acids. This chain's CDR3 is CASSPAHIRTDTQYF. CDR3 DNA sequence: TGTGCCAGCTCACCAGCCCACATCCGCACAGATACGCAGTATTTT.

The genes are TRBV9 and TRBJ1-5; D unclear. The V gene lost 1 base and the J gene lost 5 bases, with 13 bases spanning the gap. Germline loops: CDR1 SGDLS, CDR2 YYNGEE. The CDR3 is 15 amino acids. Here the CDR3 DNA reads TGTGCCAGCAGCGTACCCGGGGTTTGGGATCAGCCCCAGCATTTT. Its translation is CASSVPGVWDQPQHF. The whole variable domain, remainder taken from reference TRBV9 and TRBJ1-5, is DSGVTQTPKHLITATGQRVTLRCSPRSGDLSVYWYQQSLDQGLQFLIQYYNGEERAKGNILERFSAQQFPDLHSELNLSSLELGDSALYFCASSVPGVWDQPQHFGDGTRLSIL.

This chain connects TRBV29-1 to TRBJ1-2; possibly TRBD1 for D (6 bases). The CDR3 sequence is 13 residues long. V was clipped by 4 bases and J by 7 bases, with 16 bases between them. The germline gives CDR1 SQVTM, CDR2 ANQGSEA. This chain's CDR3 is CSVAPSGVPGYTF. In nucleotides, the CDR3 is TGCAGCGTTGCGCCCTCAGGGGTCCCTGGCTACACCTTC.

The chain uses TRBV6-2 or TRBV6-3 and TRBJ2-7; 11 nucleotides align to TRBD2. V shed 6 bases, J shed 2 bases, and the junction held 3 bases outside the gene matches. The germline V gene encodes CDR1 MNHEY and CDR2 SVGEGT. The CDR3 has 14 residues. The CDR3 DNA follows: TGTGCCAGCAGCCCGGGACTAGCGGCCTACGAGCAGTACGTC. Residues: CASSPGLAAYEQYV.

V is TRBV6-1 and J is TRBJ1-5; possibly TRBD1 for D (6 bases). Per germline, CDR1 MNHNS and CDR2 SASEGT. Deletions cut 2 bases from V and 4 bases from J, with 12 bases between. CDR3 length: 15 residues. The CDR3 here is CASSEPTGVNQPQHF. DNA of the CDR3: TGTGCCAGCAGTGAACCGACAGGAGTAAATCAGCCCCAGCATTTT.

The chain is built from TRBV28 and TRBJ2-3; 7 bases map to TRBD2. V trimming: 2 bases; J trimming: 4 bases; junction bases outside the gene matches: 6. The CDR3 covers 15 residues. CDR1 is MDHEN and CDR2 is SYDVKM in the germline V gene. CDR3 residues: CASSLQALAADTQYF. The CDR3 DNA reads TGTGCCAGCAGTTTACAGGCCCTAGCGGCAGATACGCAGTATTTT.

The genes are TRBV9 and TRBJ1-6; 7 bases match TRBD1. Looked up from germline, CDR1 is SGDLS and CDR2 is YYNGEE. V dropped 0 bases and J dropped 10; count of bases not matched to a gene: 1. The CDR3 is 13 residues long. This chain's CDR3 is CASSVEGGSPLHF. In DNA form, the CDR3 reads TGTGCCAGCAGCGTAGAAGGGGGCTCACCCCTCCACTTT.

This chain uses TRBV10-1 with TRBJ2-7; a weak D match, TRBD1 (5 bases). The CDR3 is 13 amino acids. Germline values: CDR1 WNHNN, CDR2 SYGVQD (reference sequence). Trimming removed 5 bases at V and 2 bases at J, with 10 bases between. In nucleotides, the CDR3 is TGCGCCAGCAGTCTTCCAGGGCCCTACGAGCAGTACGTC. Protein sequence: CASSLPGPYEQYV.

The rearrangement links TRBV5-1 to TRBJ2-7, with 8 positions matching TRBD2. V gave up 4 bases and J gave up 2 bases; unmatched junction bases: 8. This CDR3 has 15 amino acids. Germline CDR1 SGHRS, CDR2 YFSETQ. CDR3 sequence (DNA): TGCGCCAGCAGCCTGGCCGGGGGGGACGCCTACGAGCAGTACGTC. As protein: CASSLAGGDAYEQYV.

This clone was picked up one time. This chain joins TRBV2 and TRBJ1-4, with 7 bases matching TRBD1. Germline lookup yields CDR1 SNHLY and CDR2 FYNNEI. V lost 6 bases to trimming and J lost 0 bases; unmatched junction nucleotides: 4. This CDR3 is 15 amino acids long. The CDR3 DNA reads TGTGCCAGCAGAAACAGGGGTACAACTAATGAAAAACTGTTTTTT. The encoded protein is CASRNRGTTNEKLFF.

The CDR3 coding sequence is TGTGCCAGTAGTATATCGACAGGGTCAGGACAGCCCCAGCATTTT. Translating gives CASSISTGSGQPQHF. The chain carries TRBV19 and TRBJ1-5; 7 nucleotides match TRBD1. Trimming took 2 bases from V and 7 from J; bases not matched to a gene: 8. Looked up from germline, CDR1 is LNHDA and CDR2 is SQIVND (reference sequence). CDR3 length: 15 residues.

V is TRBV27 and J is TRBJ2-2, with D tentatively TRBD2 (5 bases). Trimming took 4 bases from V and 5 from J, leaving 20 bases between them. CDR1 and CDR2 from the germline V gene are MNHEY and SMNVEV (reference sequence). This CDR3 has 17 residues. The CDR3 region has the DNA TGTGCCAGCAGTTCCCACTTAAGCCGGGGTGGGACCGGGGAGCTGTTTTTT. This translates into CASSSHLSRGGTGELFF.

V and J are TRBV3-1 (or the pseudogene TRBV3-2) and TRBJ1-3; D may be TRBD1 (6 bases). V lost 4 bases and J lost 0, with 13 bases in between. Germline V gene sequence: CDR1 LGHDT, CDR2 YNNKEL (reference sequence). The CDR3 extends over 16 amino acids. The CDR3 nucleotides read TGTGCCAGCAGCCGGAATGGACAGAACTCTGGAAACACCATATATTTT. Its translation is CASSRNGQNSGNTIYF.

The J gene is TRBJ2-1, the V gene TRBV7-9, with no clear D. Trimming shortened V by 0 bases and J by 8 bases, and 8 bases separated the two germline ends. Germline CDR1 is SEHNR and CDR2 is FQNEAQ (reference sequence). The CDR3 runs to 13 residues. CDR3 coding DNA: TGTGCCAGCAGCTTAGCAGACCTAGATGAGCAGTTCTTC. Amino acids: CASSLADLDEQFF. The whole variable domain, remainder taken from reference TRBV7-9 and TRBJ2-1, is DTGVSQNPRHKITKRGQNVTFRCDPISEHNRLYWYRQTLGQGPEFLTYFQNEAQLEKSRLLSDRFSAERPKGSFSTLEIQRTEQGDSAMYLCASSLADLDEQFFGPGTRLTVL.

The V gene is TRBV2, the J gene TRBJ2-2, with D perhaps TRBD2 (7 bases). CDR3 length equals 15 residues. Trimming took 5 bases from V and 3 from J, leaving 13 bases between them. Per the germline V gene, CDR1 is SNHLY and CDR2 is FYNNEI. The CDR3 DNA sequence: TGTGCCAGCAGTCTAGGGGGGGGATACACCGGGGAGCTGTTTTTT. Translation gives CASSLGGGYTGELFF.

This clone was picked up a small number of times. The V gene is TRBV3-1 (or the pseudogene TRBV3-2), the J gene TRBJ1-2, with a tentative D call TRBD1 (6 bases). The germline CDR1 and CDR2 sequences are LGHDT and YNNKEL (reference sequence). Trimming cost V 4 bases and J 8 bases, with 17 bases left between them. The CDR3 is 14 residues long. CDR3 bases: TGTGCCAGCAGCCCCAGCGGGGGGGCGGTCGGCTACACCTTC. This gives the protein CASSPSGGAVGYTF.

This sequence joins TRBV6-5 and TRBJ1-5, with D unclear. In germline, CDR1 is MNHEY, CDR2 SVGAGI. This CDR3 is 13 amino acids long. V was cut by 8 bases and J by 5 bases, with 13 bases left in between. The CDR3 loop is CASSGGPDQPQHF. The CDR3 DNA reads TGTGCCAGCTCTGGAGGTCCAGATCAGCCCCAGCATTTT.

This clone was recorded a few times. The junction and the germline gene differ at one end; a read error may be behind it. The gene calls are TRBV25-1 and TRBJ2-2, with D possibly matching TRBD1 (6 bases). Per the germline V gene, CDR1 is MGHDK and CDR2 is SYGVNS. This CDR3 region has 18 residues. The CDR3, as DNA: TGTGCCAGCAGTGAATATAAAGCCGGCAGGGGAAGACACCGGGGAGCTGTTTTT. It translates to CASSEYKAGRGRHRGAVF.

The rearrangement joins TRBV10-1 to TRBJ1-3; TRBD1 matches at 7 bases. The CDR3 is 13 amino acids. Unmatched junction bases numbered 5, after V lost 10 bases and J lost 2 bases. CDR1 WNHNN and CDR2 SYGVQD come from the germline V gene (reference sequence). The CDR3 DNA sequence: TGCGCCACCAGGGACAGAACTGGAAACACCATATATTTT. It is translated as CATRDRTGNTIYF.

The gene calls are TRBV6-5 and TRBJ1-3, with 7 bases identical to TRBD1. In germline, CDR1 is MNHEY, CDR2 SVGAGI. The CDR3 sequence is 15 residues long. With 6 bases clipped from V and 3 bases from J, the junction kept 8 bases outside the gene matches. For the CDR3, the DNA is TGTGCCAGCAGCCGAGGGACAGTTGGTGGAAACACCATATATTTT. Translated, it gives CASSRGTVGGNTIYF.

The chain has TRBV19 and TRBJ1-5, with unresolved D. This CDR3 comprises 14 residues. V lost 5 bases, J lost 0 bases, and 8 bases lay in between. Germline V gives CDR1 LNHDA, CDR2 SQIVND (reference sequence). The CDR3 sequence is CASSPRNSNQPQHF. The CDR3 region has the DNA TGTGCCAGTAGTCCCAGAAATAGCAATCAGCCCCAGCATTTT.